This TCR beta chain was obtained from a study of human T cells and chemical hapten exposure. Study summary: DPC at 0.01% went onto the upper back in patch tests, read at 6 days. Study results and caveats: Patch test score showed a positive correlation with PT1 expanded TCR counts.

Points on this clonotype: Antigen: not known.

The V and J ends lost 5 bases and 5 bases respectively, with 9 bases between them. The CDR3 is 11 amino acids. The germline CDR1 and CDR2 sequences are DFQATT and SNEGSKA (reference sequence). The library tagged each cDNA molecule with unique molecular identifiers. TCRdb ran MiXCR on the RACE reads and lists one entry per CDR3 protein. The sample includes roughly 72,000 distinct CDR3 sequences, under 13% of them seen just once. Time point denoted: patch test 1, 2 weeks after DPC sensitization. The treatment is: therapeutic diphenylcyclopropenone sensitization with weekly scalp DPC. Investigators collected blood before applying each patch test.

The material was whole blood, obtained in connection with sensitization to the hapten diphenylcyclopropenone (DPC). The rearrangement joins TRBV20-1 to TRBJ2-5; D is ambiguous. This sequence originates from a woman aged 45-65 years with alopecia areata. Some clones in this sample may be carry-over from other donors' samples. CDR3 protein: CSAAVVETQYF. The CDR3 DNA reads as TGCAGTGCTGCAGTAGTGGAGACCCAGTACTTC.